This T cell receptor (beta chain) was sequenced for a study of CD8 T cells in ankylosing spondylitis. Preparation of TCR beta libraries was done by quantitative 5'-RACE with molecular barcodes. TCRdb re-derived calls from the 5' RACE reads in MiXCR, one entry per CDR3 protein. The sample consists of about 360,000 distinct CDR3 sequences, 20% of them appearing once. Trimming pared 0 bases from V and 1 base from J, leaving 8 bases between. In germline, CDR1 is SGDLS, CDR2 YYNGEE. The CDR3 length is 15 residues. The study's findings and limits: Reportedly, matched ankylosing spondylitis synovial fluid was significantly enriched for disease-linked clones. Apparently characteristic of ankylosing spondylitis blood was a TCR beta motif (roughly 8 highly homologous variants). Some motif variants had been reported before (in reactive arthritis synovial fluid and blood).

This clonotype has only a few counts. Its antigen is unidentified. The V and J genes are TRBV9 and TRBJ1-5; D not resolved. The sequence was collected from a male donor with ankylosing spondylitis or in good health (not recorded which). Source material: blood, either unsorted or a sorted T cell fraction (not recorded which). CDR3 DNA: TGTGCCAGCAGCGTAGGGGTTGGAAGCAATCAGCCCCAGCATTTT. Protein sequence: CASSVGVGSNQPQHF.